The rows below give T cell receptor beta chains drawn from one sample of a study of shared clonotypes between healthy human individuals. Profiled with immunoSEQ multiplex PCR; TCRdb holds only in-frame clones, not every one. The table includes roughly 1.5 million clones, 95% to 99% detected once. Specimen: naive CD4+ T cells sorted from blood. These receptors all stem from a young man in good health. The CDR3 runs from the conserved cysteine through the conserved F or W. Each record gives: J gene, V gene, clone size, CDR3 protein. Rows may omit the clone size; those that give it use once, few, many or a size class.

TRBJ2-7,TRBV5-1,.,CASSSSPGGLTSSYEQYF
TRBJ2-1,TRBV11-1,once,CASSPNRGLYNEQFF
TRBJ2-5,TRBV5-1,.,CASSTPGQGRGKTQYF
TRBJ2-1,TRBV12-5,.,CASGPKGGPQFF
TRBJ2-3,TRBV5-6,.,CASSLVLAAGTDTQYF
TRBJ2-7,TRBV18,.,CASSPPTSTYEQYF
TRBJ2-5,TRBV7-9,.,CASTIGVQGYQETQYF
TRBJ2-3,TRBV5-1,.,CASSLVPSDTQYF
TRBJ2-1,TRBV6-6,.,CASSSTSGRANEQFF
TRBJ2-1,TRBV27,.,CASTLTSLPSGRQFF